The 23 T cell receptor beta chains below were found in one sample sequenced in a study of OX40 agonist ivuxolimab in advanced cancers. Method: immunoSEQ multiplex PCR; TCRdb's copy keeps in-frame clones and lacks some. The sample includes 50,000 or so clones, over 75% seen only once; the top ten take approximately 3.5%. The sample in question was CD4+ or CD8+ T cells sorted from blood, obtained in a trial of the OX40 agonist ivuxolimab. These receptors originate from an adult with an advanced solid tumor such as melanoma, head and neck, liver or kidney cancer.

This chain uses TRBV6-5 with TRBJ1-5; D is ambiguous. The CDR3 totals 13 residues. Trimming removed 8 bases from V and 5 bases from J, with 13 bases in between. Germline-derived CDR1 and CDR2 are MNHEY and SVGAGI. CDR3 protein: CASRNDNDQPQHF. In DNA, the CDR3 is TGTGCCAGCCGGAACGACAACGATCAGCCCCAGCATTTT.

Only one count was recorded for this clone. The chain links TRBV30 to TRBJ2-1, with a possible D match to TRBD2 (5 bases). V was cut by 1 base and J by 10 bases, with 11 bases left in between. There are 12 residues in the CDR3. Germline V lookup: CDR1 GTSNPN, CDR2 SVGIG (reference sequence). The CDR3 here is CAWSGSGGEQFF. CDR3 sequence (DNA): TGTGCCTGGAGTGGCTCAGGAGGCGAGCAGTTCTTC.

V is TRBV11-3 and J is TRBJ1-1, with D perhaps TRBD1 (5 bases). With 2 bases removed from V and 2 bases from J, the gap between germline ends came to 6 bases. This CDR3 is built from 13 residues. Germline CDR1 is SGHNT and CDR2 is YENEEA. The CDR3, as DNA: TGTGCCAGCAGCTTACAGGGTAACACTGAAGCTTTCTTT. Its protein is CASSLQGNTEAFF. Using reference TRBV11-3 and TRBJ1-1 for the parts outside the CDR3, the full variable domain is EAGVVQSPRYKIIEKKQPVAFWCNPISGHNTLYWYLQNLGQGPELLIRYENEEAVDDSQLPKDRFSAERLKGVDSTLKIQPAELGDSAVYLCASSLQGNTEAFFGQGTRLTVV.

V gene TRBV6-6 combines with J gene TRBJ2-7; 9 bases match TRBD1. This CDR3 comprises 14 residues. The germline gives CDR1 MNHNY, CDR2 SVGAGI (reference sequence). Trimming at V came to 7 bases and at J to 5 bases, leaving 9 bases not matched to a gene. CDR3 in amino acids: CASKKGDRADEQYF. The CDR3 coding sequence is TGTGCCAGCAAGAAGGGGGACAGGGCCGACGAGCAGTACTTC.

The chain employs TRBV7-9 and TRBJ2-7, with 7 bases matching TRBD1. The CDR3 consists of 16 residues. The V gene's germline CDR1 is SEHNR and CDR2 FQNEAQ (reference sequence). Trimming took 5 bases from V and 7 from J; bases not matched to a gene: 17. The CDR3 here is CASSTTGTEVRGEQYF. The CDR3 DNA reads as TGTGCCAGCAGCACCACCGGGACAGAGGTTCGCGGGGAGCAGTACTTC.

This chain links TRBV5-5 with TRBJ2-3; D is ambiguous. Germline CDR1 reads SGHKS; CDR2 reads YYEKEE (reference sequence). There are 14 residues in the CDR3. V was shortened by 4 bases and J by 4 bases, with 13 bases between the two germline ends. The CDR3 DNA follows: TGTGCCAGCAGCAGTGTGGGTTACGCAGATACGCAGTATTTT. It codes for CASSSVGYADTQYF.

The chain joins TRBV10-2 to TRBJ1-5, with unresolved D. The CDR3 runs to 13 residues. Germline V CDR1 and CDR2: WSHSY, SAAADI. The ends were cut back, 6 bases at V and 7 bases at J, with 13 bases in the middle. CDR3 in amino acids: CASRKGLGQPQHF. In nucleotides, the CDR3 is TGCGCCAGCAGGAAGGGCTTGGGGCAGCCCCAGCATTTT.

This rearrangement joins TRBV18 to TRBJ2-3; D is undetermined. The germline CDR1 and CDR2 sequences are KGHSH and LQKENI. The CDR3 runs to 17 residues. Trimming cost V 0 bases and J 0 bases, with 13 bases left between them. The CDR3 coding sequence is TGTGCCAGCTCACCACCTGCGCTCGCCTCTAGCACAGATACGCAGTATTTT. As protein: CASSPPALASSTDTQYF. Combining the CDR3 with reference TRBV18 and TRBJ2-3 gives the whole variable domain NAGVMQNPRHLVRRRGQEARLRCSPMKGHSHVYWYRQLPEEGLKFMVYLQKENIIDESGMPKERFSAEFPKEGPSILRIQQVVRGDSAAYFCASSPPALASSTDTQYFGPGTRLTVL.

The chain joins TRBV28 to TRBJ2-2; D uncertain. The CDR3 runs 12 residues. Germline V lookup: CDR1 MDHEN, CDR2 SYDVKM. V dropped 3 bases and J dropped 6 bases, with 5 bases sitting between them. This CDR3 reads CASSFSSGELFF. CDR3 in DNA: TGTGCCAGCAGTTTCAGCTCCGGGGAGCTGTTTTTT.

V usage is TRBV11-2 and J usage is TRBJ2-3; 8 bases agree with TRBD1. Trimming removed 1 base from V and 14 bases from J; junction bases left unmatched: 8. CDR3 length: 13 amino acids. The germline gives CDR1 SGHAT, CDR2 FQNNGV. The chain's CDR3 is CASSLGGQGKLYF. CDR3 bases: TGTGCCAGCAGCTTAGGAGGACAGGGAAAACTGTATTTT.

The DNA of the CDR3 is TGCGCCAGCAGCTTGGGCGGGAGGAGTTACAATGAGCAGTTCTTC. Amino acids: CASSLGGRSYNEQFF. This chain joins TRBV5-1 and TRBJ2-1, with 8 bases matching TRBD2. This CDR3 has 15 amino acids. The germline CDR1 and CDR2 sequences are SGHRS and YFSETQ. Trimming took 0 bases from V and 4 from J; bases not matched to a gene: 3.

This chain uses TRBV4-2 with TRBJ2-6; 8 nucleotides match TRBD1. The germline CDR1 and CDR2 sequences are LGHNA and YNFKEQ. This CDR3 has 18 residues. The V segment lost 1 base and the J segment 1 base; nucleotides outside the gene matches: 6. The CDR3 region has the DNA TGTGCCAGCAGCCAAGGGACAGGGACCCCGTCTGGGGCCAACGTCCTGACTTTC. As protein: CASSQGTGTPSGANVLTF.

CDR3 sequence: CASSATSGKSTQYF. The CDR3 DNA reads as TGTGCCAGCAGCGCCACTAGCGGGAAGAGTACGCAGTATTTT. The V and J genes are TRBV9 and TRBJ2-3; 10 bases align to TRBD2. This CDR3 has 14 residues. Germline assignment: CDR1 SGDLS and CDR2 YYNGEE. With V trimmed by 3 bases and J by 8 bases, 6 bases remained unmatched.

This chain links TRBV6-5 with TRBJ2-7; the match to TRBD1 covers 7 bases. This CDR3 is 14 amino acids long. Germline lookup yields CDR1 MNHEY and CDR2 SVGAGI. V trimming: 6 bases; J trimming: 0 bases; junction bases outside the gene matches: 5. CDR3 protein: CASSWDRDSYEQYF. CDR3 coding DNA: TGTGCCAGCAGCTGGGACAGAGACTCCTACGAGCAGTACTTC.

This chain joins TRBV23-1 and TRBJ1-4, with TRBD1 matching over 9 bases. Being an ORF, TRBV23-1 has a function that is uncertain. The junction had 21 bases not matched to a gene; V was cut back by 6 bases and J by 1 base. This CDR3 comprises 21 residues. The CDR3 loop reads CASRPRSRNTGGSVTNEKLFF. CDR3 sequence (DNA): TGCGCCAGCAGGCCACGATCAAGAAATACAGGGGGCTCTGTAACTAATGAAAAACTGTTTTTT.

This chain joins TRBV30 and TRBJ2-7; 8 nucleotides align to TRBD1. Germline V gives CDR1 GTSNPN, CDR2 SVGIG (reference sequence). The V and J ends lost 2 bases and 4 bases, in that order; junction bases with no gene match: 10. This CDR3 comprises 15 residues. The CDR3 coding sequence is TGTGCCTGGAGTCCTGGACAGGGAATCTTATACGAGCAGTACTTC. Protein sequence: CAWSPGQGILYEQYF.

The chain recombines TRBV28 with TRBJ1-3, with D possibly TRBD1 on 5 matching bases. V was cut by 5 bases and J by 0 bases, with 14 bases left in between. This CDR3 contains 16 residues. Germline V gene sequence: CDR1 MDHEN, CDR2 SYDVKM. In nucleotides, the CDR3 is TGTGCCAGCAGTCGGCTGGGGGGACTCTCTGGAAACACCATATATTTT. It translates to CASSRLGGLSGNTIYF.

The J gene is TRBJ2-3, the V gene TRBV7-9, with D possibly matching TRBD2 (6 bases). With 3 bases removed from V and 6 bases from J, the gap between germline ends came to 13 bases. CDR1 is SEHNR, CDR2 FQNEAQ, per germline (reference sequence). This CDR3 region has 14 residues. CDR3: CASSFGGGGDTQYF. For the CDR3, the DNA is TGTGCCAGCAGCTTTGGGGGAGGAGGTGATACGCAGTATTTT.

The chain carries TRBV5-6 and TRBJ1-1; D is ambiguous. The CDR3 consists of 12 residues. Trimming shortened V by 1 base and J by 5 bases, and 6 bases separated the two germline ends. Germline V gene data show CDR1 as SGHDT and CDR2 as YYEEEE. CDR3 sequence: CASSLYGTEAFF. In DNA, the CDR3 is TGTGCCAGCAGCTTGTATGGGACTGAAGCTTTCTTT.

This clone appeared once. V is TRBV6-5 and J is TRBJ2-1; D perhaps matches TRBD1 (5 bases). Germline CDR1 and CDR2: MNHEY and SVGAGI. Trimming took off 6 bases at V and 7 bases at J, with 19 bases between the two ends. This CDR3 is built from 15 residues. CDR3 amino acids: CASSPQGAPWNEQFF. The CDR3 DNA reads TGTGCCAGCAGCCCCCAAGGGGCCCCTTGGAATGAGCAGTTCTTC.

V is TRBV6-5 and J is TRBJ1-3; D ambiguous. The V and J ends lost 0 bases and 8 bases respectively, with 17 bases between them. The germline V gene encodes CDR1 MNHEY and CDR2 SVGAGI. This CDR3 has 16 amino acids. For the CDR3, the DNA is TGTGCCAGCAGTTACTCGTATCAAGGGTTATCAGACACCATATATTTT. Its translation is CASSYSYQGLSDTIYF.

J is TRBJ1-3 and V is TRBV7-9, with a possible D match to TRBD1 (6 bases). CDR1 and CDR2 (germline): SEHNR, FQNEAQ (reference sequence). V lost 8 bases and J 0 bases, leaving 11 bases between the germline ends. This CDR3 has 14 residues. The CDR3 DNA reads as TGTGCCAGCGACAGGACTGACTCTGGAAACACCATATATTTT. This sequence encodes CASDRTDSGNTIYF.

The genes are TRBV10-3 and TRBJ2-1; 11 bases line up with TRBD2. CDR3 length equals 16 residues. Trimming removed 4 bases from V and 7 bases from J; junction bases left unmatched: 9. Germline CDR1 and CDR2: ENHRY and SYGVKD. The CDR3 DNA is TGTGCCATCAGTGCGTCTAGCGGGGGGTCGTGGAATGAGCAGTTCTTC. It is translated as CAISASSGGSWNEQFF.